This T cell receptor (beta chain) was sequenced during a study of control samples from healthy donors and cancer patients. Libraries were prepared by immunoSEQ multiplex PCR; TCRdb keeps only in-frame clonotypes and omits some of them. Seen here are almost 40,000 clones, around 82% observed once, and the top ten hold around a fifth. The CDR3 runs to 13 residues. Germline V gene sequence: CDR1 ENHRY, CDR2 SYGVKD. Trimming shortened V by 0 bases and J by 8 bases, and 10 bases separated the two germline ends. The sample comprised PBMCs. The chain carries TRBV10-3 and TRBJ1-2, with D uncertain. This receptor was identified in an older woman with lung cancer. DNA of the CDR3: TGTGCCATCAGTGAGTCGTCCGGGCGCGGCTACACCTTC. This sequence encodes CAISESSGRGYTF.